This T cell receptor (beta chain) derives from a study of T cell repertoires in cytomegalovirus infection. This CDR3 has 12 amino acids. CDR1 MDHEN and CDR2 SYDVKM come from the germline V gene. Trimming took off 6 bases at V and 7 bases at J, with 12 bases between the two ends. Using its own MiXCR run on the reads, TCRdb lists one record per CDR3 protein. The table lists about 740,000 distinct CDR3 sequences, under 40% of them singletons. The chain has TRBV28 and TRBJ1-2; D is ambiguous. The specimen was PBMCs. This sequence was found in a human donor in good health (CMV status not recorded). Some clones in this sample may be carry-over from other donors' samples. CDR3 nucleotides: TGTGCCAGCAGAGCCAAGTCGGCTGGCTACACCTTC. This translates into CASRAKSAGYTF.